These T cell receptor beta chains were read from a single sample in a study of PD-1 blockade in classical Hodgkin lymphoma. The repertoire was sequenced with immunoSEQ multiplex PCR; TCRdb's copy has only in-frame clones and lacks some. The sample contains about 20,000 clones, roughly 80% of which appear only once. Sequenced material: CD8+ T cells from blood, taken before the fourth cycle of nivolumab. The source of these receptors is a human donor with classical Hodgkin lymphoma. Each CDR3 is given without its conserved first and last residue. The order of the fields is V gene, CDR3 protein.

V gene: TRBV27; CDR3 protein: ASSFNRNYEQY
V gene: TRBV5-1; CDR3 protein: ASSLDTLLTGGLEQY
V gene: TRBV10-1; CDR3 protein: ASSAGEGSPLH
V gene: TRBV6-5; CDR3 protein: ASSYSPSNEQF
V gene: TRBV5-8; CDR3 protein: ASSEETGGIWEQPQH
V gene: TRBV7-3; CDR3 protein: ASSPRGGTYNEQF
V gene: TRBV4-1; CDR3 protein: ASSQTQSYEQY
V gene: TRBV27; CDR3 protein: ASRTGRDTQY
V gene: TRBV5-6; CDR3 protein: ASSFFGTGGIGYGYT
V gene: TRBV7-6; CDR3 protein: ASSLAQHSYEQY
V gene: TRBV7-2; CDR3 protein: ASSPSGRRNFNSPLH
V gene: TRBV6-4; CDR3 protein: ASSDSALSSYNEQF
V gene: TRBV29-1; CDR3 protein: SVRDRGQGEAF
V gene: TRBV6-6; CDR3 protein: ASSYYTERDTQY
V gene: TRBV7-9; CDR3 protein: ASSLEGGQGIFEQY
V gene: TRBV7-8; CDR3 protein: ASSFYQGNTEAF
V gene: TRBV5-1; CDR3 protein: ASSLDSTYEQY
V gene: TRBV20-1; CDR3 protein: SASYFEKLF
V gene: TRBV4-2; CDR3 protein: ASSERTGVGTEAF
V gene: TRBV7-9; CDR3 protein: ASHTLGASTDTQY
V gene: TRBV25-1; CDR3 protein: ASSEGGGTDTQY
V gene: TRBV7-9; CDR3 protein: ASSSGLSYEQY
V gene: TRBV9; CDR3 protein: ASSATNRGNTEAF
V gene: TRBV10-3; CDR3 protein: AISESGSQNIQY
V gene: TRBV6-5; CDR3 protein: ASSYYSNTGELF
V gene: TRBV27; CDR3 protein: ASSPGNSYNSPLH
V gene: TRBV5-1; CDR3 protein: ASSFTVNTEAF
V gene: TRBV5-1; CDR3 protein: ASSTGTGPTSGNTIY
V gene: TRBV7-2; CDR3 protein: ASSSRVMEAF
V gene: TRBV28; CDR3 protein: ASLWGADDTQY
V gene: TRBV7-7; CDR3 protein: ASSTSGASYNEQF
V gene: TRBV28; CDR3 protein: ASTQVGSVYGYT
V gene: TRBV19; CDR3 protein: ASTKPGQVNSPLH
V gene: TRBV2; CDR3 protein: ASSRSVGEKLF
V gene: TRBV7-2; CDR3 protein: ASSYGSYEQY
V gene: TRBV1; CDR3 protein: TSSAGHLNTEAF
V gene: TRBV2; CDR3 protein: AWIDRLNEKLF
V gene: TRBV4-3; CDR3 protein: ASSQAGPREAF
V gene: TRBV21-1; CDR3 protein: ASSAECQYIKNHNEQF
V gene: TRBV7-9; CDR3 protein: ASSTGLRGNQPQH
V gene: TRBV2; CDR3 protein: ASSSGTDYGYT
V gene: TRBV19; CDR3 protein: ASRISRSSYEQY
V gene: TRBV4-1; CDR3 protein: ASSQGQGPETQY
V gene: TRBV13; CDR3 protein: ASSYGPNTGELF
V gene: TRBV7-8; CDR3 protein: ASTGLAGQETQY
V gene: TRBV28; CDR3 protein: ASSLLLGGKNSPLH
V gene: TRBV19; CDR3 protein: ASIPWSGVVDQPQH
V gene: TRBV9; CDR3 protein: ASSAPTGGAGATNEKLF
V gene: TRBV30; CDR3 protein: AFLTRLAQSRSNYEQY
V gene: TRBV19; CDR3 protein: ATGLAGASYEQY
V gene: TRBV11-2; CDR3 protein: ASSYGQAYEQY
V gene: TRBV11-2; CDR3 protein: ASSPAAGVLGEQY
V gene: TRBV7-6; CDR3 protein: ASSLSLAQQY
V gene: TRBV13; CDR3 protein: ASSKGLARYEQY
V gene: TRBV6-5; CDR3 protein: ASSPGHNTGELF
V gene: TRBV5-5; CDR3 protein: ASCFLYGGVWEQF
V gene: TRBV11-2; CDR3 protein: ASSLSSRGGTDTQY
V gene: TRBV11-2; CDR3 protein: ASSLGGSSDTQY
V gene: TRBV2; CDR3 protein: ASSAVRTPAFNSPLH